The clone carrying this T cell receptor (beta chain) was counted a few times. In the study's own analysis: Estimates of nucleated cell counts were drawn from the amplification of reference gene primers. Only in-frame clones appear in the TCRdb table, and some are missing; sequencing was by immunoSEQ multiplex PCR. From that table come the V and J calls and clone size; the DNA was used to work out D and trimming. This repertoire shows 200,000 to 250,000 clones, roughly nine tenths found once; its top ten account for approximately 10%. The sample originates from a study of blood T cell repertoires in COVID-19. About the study: COVID-19 samples from acute and convalescent phases originated in the United States, Italy and Spain. The analysed material was cDNA or gDNA that came from T cells, B-cell-depleted T cells, or PBMCs.

CDR1 is MNHEY and CDR2 is SMNVEV in the germline V gene (reference sequence). The CDR3 contains 17 residues. V was pared by 6 bases and J by 4 bases, with 22 bases between. In Seattle, patients joined the study during active infection and were tracked longitudinally. Source material: peripheral blood. The chain joins TRBV27 to TRBJ1-3; TRBD1 is a possible D gene (5 bases). The TCR originated in a woman in her 50s with COVID-19, enrolled during active disease. CDR3 DNA: TGTGCCAGCAGAGTTACGTATCGTCCGGGACTGGGAAACACCATATATTTT. Protein: CASRVTYRPGLGNTIYF.